The clone carrying this T cell receptor beta chain came up a few times. Its antigen is currently unknown. The entry originates in a study of blood T cells in healthy people across ages. Findings of the study overall: From one million sequenced T cells, diversity estimates were lower bounds. Diversity of TCR beta correlated strongly with naive T cell percentage. Getting older went along with TCR beta diversity per million T cells dropping roughly linearly. Diversity was higher, and naive CD4+ cells more numerous, in long-lived donors than in aged donors.

Next came a second PCR, run for about 7 to 11 cycles, which used a sample-barcoded 5' primer along with a J-beta primer mix. TCRdb re-analysed the 5' RACE reads in MiXCR, keeping a single row per CDR3 protein. This sample has fewer than 2,000,000 distinct CDR3 sequences; around 35% occur once, and the top ten carry about 11%. V was trimmed by 5 bases and J by 4 bases, leaving 17 bases between them. The CDR3 spans 15 residues. Germline CDR1 reads SGHTA; CDR2 reads FQGNSA. This sequence joins TRBV7-2 and TRBJ1-1, with D possibly matching TRBD1 (5 bases). The sample consisted of blood. The clonotype was recovered from a woman aged 30 to 39 in good health. The CDR3 here is CASSTLRAAGTEAFF. In DNA, the CDR3 is TGTGCCAGCAGCACGCTCAGGGCGGCAGGCACTGAAGCTTTCTTT. The variable domain in full, with the rest retrieved from reference TRBV7-2 and TRBJ1-1, is GAGVSQSPSNKVTEKGKDVELRCDPISGHTALYWYRQSLGQGLEFLIYFQGNSAPDKSGLPSDRFSAERTGGSVSTLTIQRTQQEDSAVYLCASSTLRAAGTEAFFGQGTRLTVV.